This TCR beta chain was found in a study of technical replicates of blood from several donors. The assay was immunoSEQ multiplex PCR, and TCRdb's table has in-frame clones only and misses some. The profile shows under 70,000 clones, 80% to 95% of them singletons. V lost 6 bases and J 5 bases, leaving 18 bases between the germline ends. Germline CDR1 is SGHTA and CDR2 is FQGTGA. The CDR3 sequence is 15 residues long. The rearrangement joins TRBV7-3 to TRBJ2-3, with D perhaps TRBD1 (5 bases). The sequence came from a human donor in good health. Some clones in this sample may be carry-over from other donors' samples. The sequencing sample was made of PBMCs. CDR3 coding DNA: TGTGCCAGCAGTAATAATGTAGGGGCCGGAGATACGCAGTATTTT. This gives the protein CASSNNVGAGDTQYF.